The 16 T cell receptor beta chains given below trace back to one sample, sequenced in a study of T cell responses to AZD1222 COVID-19 vaccine. Assay used: immunoSEQ multiplex PCR; TCRdb lists only in-frame clones, some missing. In the table there are 90,000 to 120,000 clones, about 90% of which are singletons. Sequenced material: peripheral blood, taken on day 0 of AZD1222 vaccination. The source of these receptors is an adult in good health.

This clone has a handful of counts. This chain uses TRBV9 with TRBJ2-1; 7 bases line up with TRBD2. The J segment lost 5 bases and the V segment lost 1 base, leaving 6 bases of the junction unmatched. This CDR3 spans 15 amino acids. Germline V lookup: CDR1 SGDLS, CDR2 YYNGEE. CDR3 nucleotide sequence: TGTGCCAGCAGCGTATTTGTAGCGGGCAACAATGAGCAGTTCTTC. It translates to CASSVFVAGNNEQFF. Filled out from reference TRBV9 and TRBJ2-1, the complete variable domain reads DSGVTQTPKHLITATGQRVTLRCSPRSGDLSVYWYQQSLDQGLQFLIQYYNGEERAKGNILERFSAQQFPDLHSELNLSSLELGDSALYFCASSVFVAGNNEQFFGPGTRLTVL.

This chain connects TRBV7-8 to TRBJ2-5; unclear D gene. This CDR3 has 13 amino acids. Germline V CDR1 and CDR2: SGHVS, FQNEAQ. V dropped 5 bases and J dropped 1 base, with 8 bases sitting between them. The CDR3 loop is CASSRQTQETQYF. In DNA, the CDR3 is TGTGCCAGCAGCCGACAAACCCAAGAGACCCAGTACTTC.

The V and J genes are TRBV7-2 and TRBJ2-7; TRBD2 is a possible D gene (5 bases). Between the trimmed V and J ends, which lost 3 bases and 6 bases, there was a span of 9 bases. CDR1 and CDR2 (germline): SGHTA, FQGNSA. The CDR3 spans 12 residues. CDR3 protein: CASSFPGGEQYF. The CDR3 DNA reads TGTGCCAGCAGCTTCCCAGGAGGCGAGCAGTACTTC.

V and J are TRBV5-1 and TRBJ1-2; D call uncertain. V shed 0 bases and J shed 5 bases, with 8 bases lying between them. CDR1 is SGHRS and CDR2 is YFSETQ in the germline V gene. The CDR3 contains 13 residues. As DNA, the CDR3 is TGCGCCAGCAGCTTGGAGACAAATTATGGCTACACCTTC. Translation gives CASSLETNYGYTF.

This chain joins TRBV9 and TRBJ1-2; tentatively, D is TRBD1 (5 bases). CDR1 is SGDLS and CDR2 is YYNGEE in the germline V gene. The CDR3 contains 15 residues. Between the trimmed V and J ends, which lost 3 bases and 3 bases, there was a span of 15 bases. This chain's CDR3 is CASSAQPGRDYGYTF. The CDR3 DNA reads TGTGCCAGCAGCGCCCAACCAGGGAGGGACTATGGCTACACCTTC.

The chain links TRBV7-2 to TRBJ1-1; the D is unclear. The V gene lost 4 bases and the J gene lost 1 base, with 13 bases spanning the gap. Germline CDR1 is SGHTA and CDR2 is FQGNSA. The CDR3 length is 15 residues. Here the CDR3 reads CASSSVPTENTEAFF. The CDR3 bases are TGTGCCAGCAGCTCCGTCCCGACTGAGAACACTGAAGCTTTCTTT.

The V gene is TRBV30, the J gene TRBJ1-2, with D uncertain. The V gene lost 0 bases and the J gene lost 4 bases, with 9 bases spanning the gap. The CDR3 runs to 13 residues. CDR1 is GTSNPN and CDR2 is SVGIG in the germline V gene (reference sequence). The CDR3 spells CAWSVEGSYGYTF. The CDR3 DNA reads as TGTGCCTGGAGTGTTGAGGGTTCCTATGGCTACACCTTC.

The J gene is TRBJ1-4, the V gene TRBV5-5; TRBD1 might be the D (5 bases). Trimming took off 4 bases at V and 5 bases at J, with 24 bases between the two ends. This CDR3 is 18 amino acids long. Germline V gene lookup returns CDR1 SGHKS and CDR2 YYEKEE (reference sequence). The CDR3 DNA sequence: TGTGCCAGCAGCGCGATGTTTGGGGACCGTGTTCCGAATGAAAAACTGTTTTTT. Translation: CASSAMFGDRVPNEKLFF. The full variable domain, rest sourced from reference TRBV5-5 and TRBJ1-4, is DAGVTQSPTHLIKTRGQQVTLRCSPISGHKSVSWYQQVLGQGPQFIFQYYEKEERGRGNFPDRFSARQFPNYSSELNVNALLLGDSALYLCASSAMFGDRVPNEKLFFGSGTQLSVL.

The rearrangement joins TRBV5-1 to TRBJ1-3; possible D gene TRBD1, 6 bases. CDR1 SGHRS and CDR2 YFSETQ come from the germline V gene. V was cut by 4 bases and J by 0 bases, with 20 bases left in between. The CDR3 is made up of 18 amino acids. CDR3 residues: CASSEDGGPRGSGNTIYF. For the CDR3, the DNA is TGCGCCAGCAGCGAGGATGGGGGGCCAAGGGGCTCTGGAAACACCATATATTTT.

The chain recombines TRBV25-1 with TRBJ1-5; 9 nucleotides align to TRBD1. Losses at the gene ends were 2 bases for V and 2 bases for J; bases not matched to a gene: 4. This CDR3 has 16 residues. Germline V gene data show CDR1 as MGHDK and CDR2 as SYGVNS. The CDR3 nucleotides read TGTGCCAGCAGTGAAACAGGGGGCGTTGGCAATCAGCCCCAGCATTTT. Translated: CASSETGGVGNQPQHF.

The V and J genes are TRBV6-1 and TRBJ2-6; D not resolved. The CDR3 sequence is 15 residues long. In germline, CDR1 is MNHNS, CDR2 SASEGT. V was shortened by 1 base and J by 2 bases, with 6 bases between the two germline ends. In DNA, the CDR3 is TGTGCCAGCAGTGAAGTGGGGACTGGGGCCAACGTCCTGACTTTC. Translated, it gives CASSEVGTGANVLTF.

V usage is TRBV10-3 and J usage is TRBJ1-1; tentative D call: TRBD1 (5 bases). V was shortened by 10 bases and J by 0 bases, with 15 bases between the two germline ends. Looked up from germline, CDR1 is ENHRY and CDR2 is SYGVKD. The CDR3 covers 14 residues. The CDR3 loop is CATRESGMNTEAFF. DNA for the CDR3: TGTGCCACCAGGGAATCTGGGATGAACACTGAAGCTTTCTTT.

The chain couples TRBV18 to TRBJ1-5, with a tentative D call TRBD1 (6 bases). With 3 bases removed from V and 4 bases from J, the gap between germline ends came to 16 bases. This CDR3 spans 16 amino acids. The germline gives CDR1 KGHSH, CDR2 LQKENI. The CDR3 DNA follows: TGTGCCAGCTCACCTGGCAGGGGCACGCGGAATCAGCCCCAGCATTTT. Its translation is CASSPGRGTRNQPQHF.

This chain uses TRBV2 with TRBJ2-7, with TRBD1 matching 8 bases. CDR3 length: 15 amino acids. Trimming at V came to 9 bases and at J to 7 bases, leaving 17 bases not matched to a gene. The germline gives CDR1 SNHLY, CDR2 FYNNEI. The CDR3 here is CASLRGRNMANEQYF. In DNA, the CDR3 is TGTGCCAGTCTCAGGGGGCGCAACATGGCGAATGAGCAGTACTTC.

The rearrangement joins TRBV6-5 to TRBJ1-6; D is ambiguous. Germline CDR1 MNHEY, CDR2 SVGAGI. Trimming pared 2 bases from V and 4 bases from J, leaving 6 bases between. This CDR3 region has 14 residues. CDR3 sequence: CASSYREYNSPLHF. The CDR3 DNA reads TGTGCCAGCAGTTACAGGGAATATAATTCACCCCTCCACTTT.

This chain uses TRBV30 with TRBJ2-5; D is ambiguous. V shed 4 bases and J shed 5 bases, with 17 bases lying between them. The CDR3 sequence is 14 residues long. Germline V lookup: CDR1 GTSNPN, CDR2 SVGIG (reference sequence). The CDR3 nucleotides read TGTGCCTGGAATAGCTTTACGGCGGTGGAGACCCAGTACTTC. It encodes CAWNSFTAVETQYF. Complete variable domain (other parts from reference TRBV30 and TRBJ2-5): SQTIHQWPATLVQPVGSPLSLECTVEGTSNPNLYWYRQAAGRGLQLLFYSVGIGQISSEVPQNLSASRPQDRQFILSSKKLLLSDSGFYLCAWNSFTAVETQYFGPGTRLLVL.